This T cell receptor beta chain was observed in a study of control samples from healthy donors and cancer patients. TCRdb's copy holds only in-frame clones and misses some; the assay was immunoSEQ multiplex PCR. The data show over 60,000 clones, with over 75% seen just once and over 4.5% held by the top ten. The germline gives CDR1 SQVTM, CDR2 ANQGSEA. This CDR3 region has 14 residues. Trimming pared 3 bases from V and 2 bases from J, leaving 11 bases between. This clonotype originated in a man aged 40-49 years in good health. The chain has TRBV29-1 and TRBJ2-1; a weak D match, TRBD1 (6 bases). Sample: blood. CDR3 bases: TGCAGCGTTGACCCGGACAGCACCTACAATGAGCAGTTCTTC. Amino acid sequence: CSVDPDSTYNEQFF.